The clone carrying this T cell receptor (beta chain) is medium-sized. Antigen: not known. The data were obtained in a study of spatial heterogeneity in lung cancer. Study-wide context: Averaged across combinations, each unique TCR and UMI pairing appeared more than ten times in raw reads, which were uncorrected. General study findings and limits: Blood showed ubiquitous tumor TCRs more often at resection than at routine follow-up.

Carried by each TCR cDNA molecule was a unique molecular identifier. TCRdb recomputed calls from the 5' RACE reads with MiXCR, one row per CDR3 protein. The table has about 12,000 distinct CDR3 sequences, roughly 13% seen once. Documented time point: sample taken at primary tumor resection. Without sorting, whole RNA was sequenced from tumor, nontumor lung or frozen PBMC. A total of fewer than 80 untreated early-stage non-small cell lung cancer patients served as donors. The clonotype originates from a female donor with early-stage non-small cell lung cancer. This material consisted of PBMCs, taken at surgery.

The CDR3 reads CASSQVRYDEQYF. The CDR3, as DNA: TGCGCCAGCAGCCAAGTTCGGTACGACGAGCAGTACTTC. This chain connects TRBV4-1 to TRBJ2-7; D call uncertain. The CDR3 runs 13 residues. Trimming pared 1 base from V and 5 bases from J, leaving 9 bases between. CDR1 and CDR2 from the germline V gene are MGHRA and YSYEKL.